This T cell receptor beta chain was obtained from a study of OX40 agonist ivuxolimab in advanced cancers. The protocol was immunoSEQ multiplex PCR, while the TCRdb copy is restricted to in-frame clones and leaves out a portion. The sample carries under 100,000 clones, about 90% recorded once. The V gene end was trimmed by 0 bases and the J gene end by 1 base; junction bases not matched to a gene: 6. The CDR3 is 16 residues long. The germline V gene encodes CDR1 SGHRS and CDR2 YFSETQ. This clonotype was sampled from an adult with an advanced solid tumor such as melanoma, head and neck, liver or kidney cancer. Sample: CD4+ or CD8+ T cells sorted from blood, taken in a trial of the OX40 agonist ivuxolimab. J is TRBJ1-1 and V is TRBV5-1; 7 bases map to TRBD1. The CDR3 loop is CASSLDPRGGNTEAFF. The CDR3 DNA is TGCGCCAGCAGCTTGGATCCCAGGGGGGGGAACACTGAAGCTTTCTTT.